The clone carrying this TCR beta chain was seen a few times. Its antigen remains unidentified. A junction boundary mismatches the germline segment, possibly from a read error. The CDR3 loop spans 16 amino acids. Germline-derived CDR1 and CDR2 are DFQATT and SNEGSKA (reference sequence). The data stem from a study of identical twins. Study results and limitations: Part of the zero-insertion signal could reflect confounding by invariant MAIT and iNKT cells. Cord blood's abundant beta clonotypes had fewer insertions, unlike memory repertoires. There was an excess of low generation probability in the out-of-frame alpha sequences that twins shared.

After template switching added a universal primer site, the resulting cDNA carried unique molecular identifiers. A single record per CDR3 protein comes from TCRdb applying MiXCR to the 5' RACE reads. Here the sample spans more than 1.5 million distinct CDR3 sequences, about 32% being singletons. The gene calls are TRBV20-1 and TRBJ1-6; 8 nucleotides agree with TRBD1. What was sequenced was cord blood. This TCR was recovered from a newborn girl in good health. The DNA of the CDR3 is TGCAGTGCCCACGGACAGGGCAGCTCCTATAATTCACCCCCCCACTTT. Its protein product is CSAHGQGSSYNSPPHF.